The 28 T cell receptor beta chains given below trace back to one sample, sequenced in a study of blood T cell repertoires in COVID-19. The table came from immunoSEQ multiplex PCR; TCRdb's copy has only in-frame clones and leaves some out. The table lists some 13,000 clones, about three quarters of them singletons. Sequencing input: peripheral blood. These TCRs come from a human donor in a cohort sampled during active COVID-19.

The chain joins TRBV30 to TRBJ2-3; 9 bases line up with TRBD1. CDR3 size: 16 residues. The V gene end was trimmed by 4 bases and the J gene end by 4 bases; junction bases not matched to a gene: 12. Germline loops: CDR1 GTSNPN, CDR2 SVGIG (reference sequence). The CDR3: CAWTTGTGLRSDTQYF. The CDR3 region has the DNA TGTGCCTGGACCACCGGGACAGGGTTGAGGTCAGATACGCAGTATTTT.

This clone was recorded only once. The chain carries TRBV2 and TRBJ2-7; 12 bases are shared with TRBD2. Per germline, CDR1 SNHLY and CDR2 FYNNEI. Germline trimming cut 6 bases from V and 3 bases from J; bases unmatched to any gene: 9. CDR3 length: 16 amino acids. The CDR3 protein is CASSDPGLAGDYEQYF. Written as DNA, the CDR3 is TGTGCCAGCAGCGACCCGGGACTAGCGGGTGACTACGAGCAGTACTTC.

This chain uses TRBV5-1 with TRBJ2-5, with 7 bases matching TRBD1. This CDR3 has 16 amino acids. V dropped 4 bases and J dropped 1; count of bases not matched to a gene: 10. Germline V gives CDR1 SGHRS, CDR2 YFSETQ. The CDR3 spells CASSLQGFPPQETQYF. Written as DNA, the CDR3 is TGCGCCAGCAGCCTACAGGGGTTCCCCCCCCAAGAGACCCAGTACTTC.

The chain employs TRBV2 and TRBJ2-1; no firm D call. With 2 bases removed from V and 8 bases from J, the gap between germline ends came to 13 bases. Germline CDR1 reads SNHLY; CDR2 reads FYNNEI. The CDR3 consists of 14 residues. The CDR3, as DNA: TGTGCCAGCAGTGAAAACCCGACATACGATGAGCAGTTCTTC. Translation gives CASSENPTYDEQFF. Together with reference TRBV2 and TRBJ2-1, the CDR3 gives the full variable domain: EPEVTQTPSHQVTQMGQEVILRCVPISNHLYFYWYRQILGQKVEFLVSFYNNEISEKSEIFDDQFSVERPDGSNFTLKIRSTKLEDSAMYFCASSENPTYDEQFFGPGTRLTVL.

This rearrangement joins TRBV10-3 to TRBJ1-1; D may be TRBD1 (6 bases). V lost 10 bases to trimming and J lost 0 bases, with 12 bases between them. Germline V CDR1 and CDR2: ENHRY, SYGVKD. CDR3 length: 13 amino acids. For the CDR3, the DNA is TGTGCCACCACACAGGGTATGAACACTGAAGCTTTCTTT. It codes for CATTQGMNTEAFF.

The chain is built from TRBV4-1 and TRBJ2-7; TRBD1 matches at 7 bases. Germline CDR1 is MGHRA and CDR2 is YSYEKL. The CDR3 loop spans 16 amino acids. V was pared by 4 bases and J by 4 bases, with 13 bases of the junction left unmatched. The CDR3 DNA reads as TGCGCCAGCAGCCGTGACATGTCGGGACAGTCTTACGAGCAGTACTTC. Its translation: CASSRDMSGQSYEQYF.

This clone was seen once. The chain combines TRBV28 with TRBJ2-7; 8 nucleotides match TRBD1. The CDR3 loop spans 15 amino acids. V shed 5 bases, J shed 0 bases, and the junction held 6 bases outside the gene matches. Germline loops: CDR1 MDHEN, CDR2 SYDVKM. CDR3 sequence: CASSNPGQVSYEQYF. As DNA, the CDR3 is TGTGCCAGCAGTAATCCGGGACAGGTCTCCTACGAGCAGTACTTC.

The chain couples TRBV28 to TRBJ1-4, with 11 bases fitting TRBD1. V lost 6 bases to trimming and J lost 4 bases; unmatched junction nucleotides: 4. Germline V CDR1 and CDR2: MDHEN, SYDVKM. The CDR3 has 15 amino acids. This chain's CDR3 is CASREGTGGNEKLFF. In DNA form, the CDR3 reads TGTGCCAGCAGGGAAGGGACAGGGGGTAATGAAAAACTGTTTTTT.

The chain joins TRBV6-6 to TRBJ2-7; 7 bases map to TRBD2. The CDR3 consists of 14 residues. Germline V CDR1 and CDR2: MNHNY, SVGAGI (reference sequence). After removal of 6 bases from V and 0 bases from J, the junction contained 5 bases not matched to a gene. Here the CDR3 DNA reads TGTGCCAGCAGGGCGGGCGGGAGCTCCTACGAGCAGTACTTC. Protein: CASRAGGSSYEQYF.

There are a few counts of this clone. This rearrangement joins TRBV24-1 to TRBJ2-7; TRBD1 agrees at 9 bases. The CDR3 has 15 amino acids. CDR1 is KGHDR and CDR2 is SFDVKD in the germline V gene. V trimming: 4 bases; J trimming: 4 bases; junction bases outside the gene matches: 7. CDR3 DNA sequence: TGTGCCACCAGTGACCCTAGGACAGGGGTGTACGAGCAGTACTTC. Translating it yields CATSDPRTGVYEQYF.

V is TRBV24-1 and J is TRBJ2-3, with D maybe TRBD1 (6 bases). Germline CDR1 KGHDR, CDR2 SFDVKD. The V and J ends lost 0 bases and 2 bases respectively, with 29 bases between them. The CDR3 is 22 residues long. The DNA of the CDR3 is TGTGCCACCAGTGATTTGCCTCCTAGGACAGTTGTATGGGGTTCTGTCACAGATACGCAGTATTTT. Translating gives CATSDLPPRTVVWGSVTDTQYF.

This clone has a handful of counts. The CDR3 here is CASSLSLRPQHF. CDR3 DNA sequence: TGTGCCAGCAGTTTATCCCTGCGACCCCAGCATTTT. The chain uses TRBV28 and TRBJ1-5; D is unclear. This CDR3 is 12 amino acids long. CDR1 and CDR2 from the germline V gene are MDHEN and SYDVKM. V was clipped by 1 base and J by 10 bases, with 8 bases between them.

The chain links TRBV7-8 to TRBJ2-7; tentative D call: TRBD1 (5 bases). The V gene lost 5 bases and the J gene lost 4 bases, with 6 bases spanning the gap. The CDR3 runs 11 residues. Germline V gives CDR1 SGHVS, CDR2 FQNEAQ. CDR3 DNA: TGTGCCAGCAGCCGACAGTACGAGCAGTACTTC. Translating gives CASSRQYEQYF. Full variable domain (missing parts from reference TRBV7-8 and TRBJ2-7): GAGVSQSPRYKVAKRGQDVALRCDPISGHVSLFWYQQALGQGPEFLTYFQNEAQLDKSGLPSDRFFAERPEGSVSTLKIQRTQQEDSAVYLCASSRQYEQYFGPGTRLTVT.

The chain has TRBV9 and TRBJ1-6, with 7 bases identical to TRBD1. The trim removed 3 bases at V and 5 bases at J, leaving 5 bases unmatched. There are 15 residues in the CDR3. Per the germline V gene, CDR1 is SGDLS and CDR2 is YYNGEE. The CDR3 sequence is CASSAWDSHNSPLHF. Written as DNA, the CDR3 is TGTGCCAGCAGCGCATGGGACAGCCATAATTCACCCCTCCACTTT.

The genes are TRBV19 and TRBJ2-7, with 10 nucleotides matching TRBD1. Germline trimming cut 3 bases from V and 5 bases from J; bases unmatched to any gene: 7. The germline gives CDR1 LNHDA, CDR2 SQIVND (reference sequence). This CDR3 spans 15 amino acids. The CDR3 here is CASSIPGTGEHEQYF. The CDR3 coding sequence is TGTGCCAGTAGTATCCCCGGGACAGGGGAGCACGAGCAGTACTTC.

The J gene is TRBJ2-7, the V gene TRBV5-1, with D unresolved. V was shortened by 0 bases and J by 4 bases, with 14 bases between the two germline ends. CDR1 is SGHRS, CDR2 YFSETQ, per germline. The CDR3 runs 15 residues. CDR3 DNA sequence: TGCGCCAGCAGCTTGGCCTGGAGTGTCGAGTACGAGCAGTACTTC. Protein sequence: CASSLAWSVEYEQYF. The full variable domain, with the rest looked up from reference TRBV5-1 and TRBJ2-7, is KAGVTQTPRYLIKTRGQQVTLSCSPISGHRSVSWYQQTPGQGLQFLFEYFSETQRNKGNFPGRFSGRQFSNSRSEMNVSTLELGDSALYLCASSLAWSVEYEQYFGPGTRLTVT.

The chain carries TRBV25-1 and TRBJ2-7; weak D call: TRBD2 (6 bases). Germline V gene lookup returns CDR1 MGHDK and CDR2 SYGVNS. The CDR3 is made up of 15 amino acids. Deletions cut 2 bases from V and 4 bases from J, with 15 bases between. This CDR3 reads CASSEANRGKYEQYF. In DNA form, the CDR3 reads TGTGCCAGCAGTGAAGCCAACCGGGGGAAATACGAGCAGTACTTC.

V is TRBV3-1 (or the pseudogene TRBV3-2) and J is TRBJ1-2, with D maybe TRBD1 (6 bases). With 4 bases removed from V and 0 bases from J, the gap between germline ends came to 21 bases. The CDR3 totals 18 residues. Germline CDR1 reads LGHDT; CDR2 reads YNNKEL (reference sequence). CDR3 nucleotides: TGTGCCAGCAGCCGCGAACCCTCAGGGGCCCGCACTAACTATGGCTACACCTTC. Translated, it gives CASSREPSGARTNYGYTF.

This clone was seen once. This chain links TRBV7-9 with TRBJ1-1; 10 nucleotides line up with TRBD1. V dropped 5 bases and J dropped 10; count of bases not matched to a gene: 1. Germline V gene lookup returns CDR1 SEHNR and CDR2 FQNEAQ (reference sequence). The length of the CDR3 is 11 residues. CDR3 DNA: TGTGCCAGCAGCCGACAGGGGGCAGCTTTCTTT. Translating it yields CASSRQGAAFF.

This clone was seen once. The chain is built from TRBV6-2 or TRBV6-3 and TRBJ2-7; 8 nucleotides match TRBD1. The CDR3 spans 16 residues. V lost 5 bases and J lost 2; bases outside the gene matches: 11. Germline loops: CDR1 MNHEY, CDR2 SVGEGT. CDR3 coding DNA: TGTGCCAGCAGTCAGAGCTTCGGACAGGGACCCTACGAGCAGTACTTC. Its translation is CASSQSFGQGPYEQYF.

V usage is TRBV18 and J usage is TRBJ2-1; 11 positions match TRBD2. The CDR3 contains 14 residues. V lost 8 bases to trimming and J lost 7 bases; unmatched junction nucleotides: 7. Germline V gene data show CDR1 as KGHSH and CDR2 as LQKENI. The CDR3 loop reads CASEFTSGGNEQFF. CDR3 in DNA: TGTGCCAGCGAATTTACTAGCGGGGGAAATGAGCAGTTCTTC.

The CDR3 DNA reads as TGCGCCAGCAGCTTGGCGGCGGGACAGACTCAAGAGACCCAGTACTTC. It yields the protein CASSLAAGQTQETQYF. This chain connects TRBV5-1 to TRBJ2-5, with D possibly TRBD1 on 7 matching bases. Trimming stripped 0 bases from V and 2 bases from J, with 14 bases between. The CDR3 is 16 residues long. The germline V gene encodes CDR1 SGHRS and CDR2 YFSETQ.

This clone occurred a few times. The chain has TRBV23-1 and TRBJ2-3, with a weak D call TRBD1 (6 bases). TRBV23-1 is treated as an ORF (open reading frame) with a function not yet certain. V was cut by 7 bases and J by 4 bases, with 15 bases left in between. The CDR3 consists of 14 residues. Here the CDR3 reads CASTRIAGADTQYF. The CDR3, as DNA: TGCGCCAGCACCCGGATTGCAGGGGCAGATACGCAGTATTTT.

This clone was seen only a few times. The V call is TRBV7-9, the J call TRBJ1-5; D is ambiguous. The germline V and J ends were trimmed by 4 bases and 12 bases, with 10 bases remaining between them. Per germline, CDR1 SEHNR and CDR2 FQNEAQ (reference sequence). The CDR3 is 11 residues long. This chain's CDR3 is CASSSDTVQHF. DNA of the CDR3: TGTGCCAGCAGCTCCGACACCGTCCAGCATTTT.

CDR3 nucleotide sequence: TGCGCCAGCAGCTTGGTAGAGCTCCAAGAGACCCAGTACTTC. It is translated as CASSLVELQETQYF. The rearrangement joins TRBV5-1 to TRBJ2-5; D not resolved. The V end was cut by 0 bases, the J end by 1 base, with 7 bases between. The CDR3 sequence is 14 residues long. Germline V lookup: CDR1 SGHRS, CDR2 YFSETQ.

CDR3 DNA sequence: TGTGCCAGCAGTGAGAACAGGGGGCCCTATGGCTACACCTTC. Its protein product is CASSENRGPYGYTF. The rearrangement joins TRBV6-1 to TRBJ1-2; 9 bases fit TRBD1. V shed 3 bases and J 4 bases; nucleotides not matched to a gene: 3. This CDR3 contains 14 residues. The germline V gene has CDR1 MNHNS and CDR2 SASEGT.

The genes are TRBV6-5 and TRBJ1-5; TRBD1 is a possible D gene (6 bases). Germline V gene lookup returns CDR1 MNHEY and CDR2 SVGAGI. This CDR3 comprises 14 residues. The germline V and J ends were trimmed by 6 bases and 3 bases, with 12 bases remaining between them. The CDR3 sequence is CASRDTGPNQPQHF. The CDR3 nucleotides read TGTGCCAGCAGAGATACAGGGCCCAATCAGCCCCAGCATTTT.

The chain has TRBV19 and TRBJ2-1, with 9 bases matching TRBD1. Trimming took 3 bases from V and 6 from J; bases not matched to a gene: 6. CDR3 size: 15 residues. The germline gives CDR1 LNHDA, CDR2 SQIVND (reference sequence). This CDR3 is CASSIGGQGANEQFF. DNA for the CDR3: TGTGCCAGTAGTATTGGGGGACAGGGCGCCAATGAGCAGTTCTTC.